In its sample, the clone carrying this T cell receptor (beta chain) was seen a few times. Its antigen remains unidentified. TCRdb keeps only in-frame clones here, not all; method: immunoSEQ multiplex PCR. The table includes more than 85,000 clones, 70% to 85% detected once. These data come from a study of OX40 agonist ivuxolimab in advanced cancers. Looking at the study overall: The treatment was a fully human IgG2 OX40 agonist, ivuxolimab. Regarding the study as a whole: Averaging showed that CD8+ T cells had more expanded clones than CD4+ did.

V trimming: 6 bases; J trimming: 4 bases; junction bases outside the gene matches: 5. This CDR3 has 13 residues. Looked up from germline, CDR1 is SGHRS and CDR2 is YFSETQ. This material consisted of CD4+ or CD8+ T cells sorted from blood, taken in a trial of the OX40 agonist ivuxolimab. The V gene is TRBV5-1, the J gene TRBJ1-2; 8 positions match TRBD1. This sequence was found in an adult with an advanced solid tumor such as melanoma, head and neck, liver or kidney cancer. The CDR3 here is CASTDRGGYGYTF. CDR3 DNA: TGCGCCAGCACCGACAGGGGTGGCTATGGCTACACCTTC.